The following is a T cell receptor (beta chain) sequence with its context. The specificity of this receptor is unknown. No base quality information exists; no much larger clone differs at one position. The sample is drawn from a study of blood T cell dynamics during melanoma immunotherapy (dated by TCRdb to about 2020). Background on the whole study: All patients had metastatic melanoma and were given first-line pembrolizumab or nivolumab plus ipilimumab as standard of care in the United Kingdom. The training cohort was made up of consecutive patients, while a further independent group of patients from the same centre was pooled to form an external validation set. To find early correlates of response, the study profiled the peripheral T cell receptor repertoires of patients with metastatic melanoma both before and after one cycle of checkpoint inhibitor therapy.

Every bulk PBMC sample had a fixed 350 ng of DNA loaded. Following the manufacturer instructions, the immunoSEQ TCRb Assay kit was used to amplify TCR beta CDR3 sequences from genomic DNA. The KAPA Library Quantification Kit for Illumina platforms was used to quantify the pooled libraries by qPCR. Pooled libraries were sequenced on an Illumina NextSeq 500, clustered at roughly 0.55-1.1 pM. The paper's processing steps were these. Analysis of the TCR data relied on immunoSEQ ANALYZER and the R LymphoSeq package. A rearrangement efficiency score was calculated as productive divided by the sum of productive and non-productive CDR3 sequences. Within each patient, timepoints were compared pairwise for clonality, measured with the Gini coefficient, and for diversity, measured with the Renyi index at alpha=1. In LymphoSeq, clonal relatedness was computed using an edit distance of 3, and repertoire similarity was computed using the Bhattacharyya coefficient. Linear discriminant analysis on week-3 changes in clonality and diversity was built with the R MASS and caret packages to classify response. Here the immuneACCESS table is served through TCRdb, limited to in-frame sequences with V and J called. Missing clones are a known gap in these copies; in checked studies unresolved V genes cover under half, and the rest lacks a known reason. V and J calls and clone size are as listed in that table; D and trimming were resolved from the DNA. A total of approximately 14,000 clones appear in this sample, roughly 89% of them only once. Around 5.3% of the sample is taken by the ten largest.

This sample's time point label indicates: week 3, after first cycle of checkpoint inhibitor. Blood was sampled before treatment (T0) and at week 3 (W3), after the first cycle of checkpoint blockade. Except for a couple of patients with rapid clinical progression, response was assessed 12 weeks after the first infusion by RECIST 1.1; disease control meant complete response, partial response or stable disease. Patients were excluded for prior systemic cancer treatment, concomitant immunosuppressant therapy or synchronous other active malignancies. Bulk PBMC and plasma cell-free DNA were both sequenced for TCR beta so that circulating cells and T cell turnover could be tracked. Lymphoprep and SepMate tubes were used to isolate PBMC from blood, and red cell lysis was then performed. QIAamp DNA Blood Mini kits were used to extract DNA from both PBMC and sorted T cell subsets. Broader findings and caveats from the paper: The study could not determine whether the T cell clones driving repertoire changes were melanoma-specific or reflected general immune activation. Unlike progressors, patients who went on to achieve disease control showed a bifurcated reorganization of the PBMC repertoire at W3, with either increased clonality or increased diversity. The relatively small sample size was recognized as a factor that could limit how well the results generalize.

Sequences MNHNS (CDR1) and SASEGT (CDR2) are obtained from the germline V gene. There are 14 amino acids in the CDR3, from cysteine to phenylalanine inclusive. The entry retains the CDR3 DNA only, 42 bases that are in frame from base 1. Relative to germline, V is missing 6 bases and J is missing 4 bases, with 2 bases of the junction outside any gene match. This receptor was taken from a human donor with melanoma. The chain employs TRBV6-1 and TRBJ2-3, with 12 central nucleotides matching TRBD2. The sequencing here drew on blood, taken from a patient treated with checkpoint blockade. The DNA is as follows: TGTGCCAGCAGACTAGCGGGAGGTTCAGATACGCAGTATTTT. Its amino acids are CASRLAGGSDTQYF.